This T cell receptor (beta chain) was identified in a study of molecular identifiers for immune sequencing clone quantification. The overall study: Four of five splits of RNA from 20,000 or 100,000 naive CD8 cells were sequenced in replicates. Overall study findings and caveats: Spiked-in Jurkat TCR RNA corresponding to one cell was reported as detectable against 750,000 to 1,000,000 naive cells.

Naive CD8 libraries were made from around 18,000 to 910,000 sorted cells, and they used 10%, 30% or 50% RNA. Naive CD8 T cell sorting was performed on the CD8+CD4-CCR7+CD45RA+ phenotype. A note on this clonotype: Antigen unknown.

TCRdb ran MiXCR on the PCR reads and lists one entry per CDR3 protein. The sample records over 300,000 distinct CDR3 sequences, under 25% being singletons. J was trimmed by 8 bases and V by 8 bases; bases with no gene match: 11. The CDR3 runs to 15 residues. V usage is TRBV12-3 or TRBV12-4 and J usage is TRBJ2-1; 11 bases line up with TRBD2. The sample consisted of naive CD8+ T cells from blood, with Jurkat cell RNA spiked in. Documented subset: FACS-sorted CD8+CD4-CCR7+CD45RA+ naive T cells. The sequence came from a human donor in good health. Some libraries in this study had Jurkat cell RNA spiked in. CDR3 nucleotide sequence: TGTGCCAGCTGTTACAGTAGCGGGAGGGCCGATGAGCAGTTCTTC. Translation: CASCYSSGRADEQFF.